This T cell receptor beta chain emerged from a study of cytomegalovirus exposure and HLA in healthy donors. On the study more broadly: In an early release, HLA-typed donors contributed 80 million to 95 million unique TCR sequences. Study results and limitations: Per a prior analysis, the majority of TCR beta V segments were productive roughly 87% or roughly 30% of the time. Indistinguishable V segments such as TRBV6-2 and TRBV6-3 were excluded.

Comments on this clone: Its cognate antigen is unknown.

V lost 0 bases and J lost 3, with 12 bases in between. CDR3 size: 15 residues. Germline CDR1 and CDR2: PRHDT and FYEKMQ (reference sequence). This PCR relied on a set of 60 Vbeta primers and 13 Jbeta primers. Profiled with immunoSEQ multiplex PCR; TCRdb holds only in-frame clones, not every one. The sample contains 250,000 or so clones, about 85% of which appear only once. Sample: PBMCs. The TCR was taken from a human donor in good health. The V call is TRBV13, the J call TRBJ2-7; a weak D match, TRBD1 (6 bases). The CDR3 spells CASSLGDREIYEQYF. The CDR3 DNA reads as TGTGCCAGCAGCTTAGGGGACAGAGAGATCTACGAGCAGTACTTC.